Only one count was recorded for the clone carrying this T cell receptor beta chain. The record originates from a study of cytomegalovirus exposure and HLA in healthy donors. Both 60 Vbeta primers and 13 Jbeta primers went into the PCR. Assay: immunoSEQ multiplex PCR; the TCRdb copy retains only in-frame clones and omits some. The table lists more than 85,000 clones, 76% of them singletons. Germline V lookup: CDR1 LGHNA, CDR2 YSLEER. Deletions cut 0 bases from V and 4 bases from J, with 6 bases between. This CDR3 comprises 13 residues. This chain links TRBV4-3 with TRBJ1-1, with D unresolved. Input material: PBMCs. This TCR derives from a man younger than 40 in good health and CMV-seropositive. The DNA of the CDR3 is TGCGCCAGCAGCCAAGAAGTCAGCACTGAAGCTTTCTTT. It specifies CASSQEVSTEAFF.